This TCR beta chain came from a study of naive and memory T cell subsets. The germline V gene has CDR1 SGHVS and CDR2 FQNEAQ. The ends were cut back, 5 bases at V and 2 bases at J, with 9 bases in the middle. The CDR3 extends over 13 amino acids. After CD4 positive bead selection, the CD4-negative fraction gave CD8 T cells. Overall study findings and caveats: There was no ground truth to check naive and memory subset results.

Both TRBC1 and TRBC2 were covered by a beta constant-region primer of two equimolar oligonucleotides. Ligation attached a single-stranded oligonucleotide with a 12-nucleotide UMI and the SP2 primer to the cDNA 3' end. Ligated cDNA was amplified by four rounds of PCR with nested alpha and beta constant-region primers and SP2. From the UMI-ligation and nested PCR reads, TCRdb called clonotypes with MiXCR, one entry per CDR3 protein. The data show about 90,000 distinct CDR3 sequences, with roughly 7.3% seen just once and over 1.5% held by the top ten. Regarding this clonotype: Its antigen is currently unknown.

The rearrangement joins TRBV7-8 to TRBJ2-5; no definite D call. The sequenced material came from central memory CD4+ T cells from blood. The sequence came from a human donor in good health. The CDR3 is CASSRVVQETQYF. In DNA form, the CDR3 reads TGTGCCAGCAGCCGAGTCGTTCAAGAGACCCAGTACTTC.